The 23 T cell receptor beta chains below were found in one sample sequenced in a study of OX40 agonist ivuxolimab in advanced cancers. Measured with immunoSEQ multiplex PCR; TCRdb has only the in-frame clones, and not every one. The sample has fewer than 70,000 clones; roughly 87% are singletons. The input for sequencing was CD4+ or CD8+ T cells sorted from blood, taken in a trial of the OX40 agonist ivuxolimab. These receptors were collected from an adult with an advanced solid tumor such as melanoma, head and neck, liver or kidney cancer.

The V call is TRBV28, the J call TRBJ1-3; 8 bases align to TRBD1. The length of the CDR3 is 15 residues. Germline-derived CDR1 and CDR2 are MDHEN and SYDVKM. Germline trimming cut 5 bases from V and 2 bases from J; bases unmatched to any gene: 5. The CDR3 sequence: CASSPQTGAGNTIYF. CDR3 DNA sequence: TGTGCCAGCAGTCCCCAGACAGGGGCTGGAAACACCATATATTTT. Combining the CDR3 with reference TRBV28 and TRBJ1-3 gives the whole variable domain DVKVTQSSRYLVKRTGEKVFLECVQDMDHENMFWYRQDPGLGLRLIYFSYDVKMKEKGDIPEGYSVSREKKERFSLILESASTNQTSMYLCASSPQTGAGNTIYFGEGSWLTVV.

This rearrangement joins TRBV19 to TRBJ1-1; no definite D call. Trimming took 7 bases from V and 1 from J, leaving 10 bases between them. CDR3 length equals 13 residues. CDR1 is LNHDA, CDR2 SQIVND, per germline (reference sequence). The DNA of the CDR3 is TGTGCCAGTAACACTCGCCAGAACACTGAAGCTTTCTTT. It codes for CASNTRQNTEAFF.

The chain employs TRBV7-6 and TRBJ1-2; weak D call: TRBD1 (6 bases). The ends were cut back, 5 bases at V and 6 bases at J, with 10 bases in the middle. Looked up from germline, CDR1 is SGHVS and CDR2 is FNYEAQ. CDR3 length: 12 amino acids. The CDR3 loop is CASSPGHHGYTF. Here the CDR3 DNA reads TGTGCCAGCAGCCCGGGACACCATGGCTACACCTTC. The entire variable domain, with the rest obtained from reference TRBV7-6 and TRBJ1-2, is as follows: GAGVSQSPRYKVTKRGQDVALRCDPISGHVSLYWYRQALGQGPEFLTYFNYEAQQDKSGLPNDRFSAERPEGSISTLTIQRTEQRDSAMYRCASSPGHHGYTFGSGTRLTVV.

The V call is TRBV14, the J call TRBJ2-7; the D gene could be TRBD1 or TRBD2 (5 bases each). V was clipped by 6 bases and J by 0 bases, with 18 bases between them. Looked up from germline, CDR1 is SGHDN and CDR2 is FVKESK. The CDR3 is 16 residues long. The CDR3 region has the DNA TGTGCCAGCAGTCCTCCGCTGGGACCCACCTCCTACGAGCAGTACTTC. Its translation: CASSPPLGPTSYEQYF.

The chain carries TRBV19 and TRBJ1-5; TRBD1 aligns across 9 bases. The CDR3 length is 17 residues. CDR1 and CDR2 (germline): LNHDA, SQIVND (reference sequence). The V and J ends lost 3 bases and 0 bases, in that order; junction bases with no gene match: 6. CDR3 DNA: TGTGCCAGTAGTATTGGGACAGGGAGGTTTAGCAATCAGCCCCAGCATTTT. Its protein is CASSIGTGRFSNQPQHF. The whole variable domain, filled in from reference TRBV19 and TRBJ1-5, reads DGGITQSPKYLFRKEGQNVTLSCEQNLNHDAMYWYRQDPGQGLRLIYYSQIVNDFQKGDIAEGYSVSREKKESFPLTVTSAQKNPTAFYLCASSIGTGRFSNQPQHFGDGTRLSIL.

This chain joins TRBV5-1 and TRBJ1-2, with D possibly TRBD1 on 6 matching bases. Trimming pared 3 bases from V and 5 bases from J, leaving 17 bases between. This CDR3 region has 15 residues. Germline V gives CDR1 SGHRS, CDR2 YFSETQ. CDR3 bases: TGCGCCAGCAGCTGGGAGTTGGGGGCTCAGTATGGCTACACCTTC. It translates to CASSWELGAQYGYTF.

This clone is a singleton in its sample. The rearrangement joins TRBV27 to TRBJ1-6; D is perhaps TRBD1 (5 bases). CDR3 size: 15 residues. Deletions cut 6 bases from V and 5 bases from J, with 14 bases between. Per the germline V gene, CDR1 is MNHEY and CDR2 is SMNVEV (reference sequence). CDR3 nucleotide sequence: TGTGCCAGCAGCACCCTGGGGGGTAATAATTCACCCCTCCACTTT. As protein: CASSTLGGNNSPLHF.

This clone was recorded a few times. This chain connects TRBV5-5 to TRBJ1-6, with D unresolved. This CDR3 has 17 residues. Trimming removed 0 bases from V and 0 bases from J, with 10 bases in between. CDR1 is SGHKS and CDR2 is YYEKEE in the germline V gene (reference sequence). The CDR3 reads CASSLGAALSYNSPLHF. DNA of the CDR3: TGTGCCAGCAGCTTGGGGGCAGCACTCTCCTATAATTCACCCCTCCACTTT.

The CDR3 nucleotides are TGTGCCAGTAGTATAGGGGGGACTTATCCGGACAATGAGCAGTTCTTC. Translated, it gives CASSIGGTYPDNEQFF. The rearrangement uses TRBV19 and TRBJ2-1, with TRBD2 as a possible D gene (6 bases). The V end lost 1 base, the J end lost 5 bases, and 15 bases lay between the germline ends. The CDR3 extends over 16 amino acids. Looked up from germline, CDR1 is LNHDA and CDR2 is SQIVND (reference sequence).

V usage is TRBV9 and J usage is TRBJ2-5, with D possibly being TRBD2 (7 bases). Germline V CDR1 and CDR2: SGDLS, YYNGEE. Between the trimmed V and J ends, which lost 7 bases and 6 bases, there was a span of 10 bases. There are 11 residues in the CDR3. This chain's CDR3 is CASGGAQTQYF. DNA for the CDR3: TGTGCCAGCGGGGGGGCACAGACCCAGTACTTC.

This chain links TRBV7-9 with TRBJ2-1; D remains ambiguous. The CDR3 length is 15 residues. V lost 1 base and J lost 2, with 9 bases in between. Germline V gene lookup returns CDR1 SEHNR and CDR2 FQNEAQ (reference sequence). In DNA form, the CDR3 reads TGTGCCAGCAGCTTAGAGCAGGTGCCCTACAATGAGCAGTTCTTC. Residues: CASSLEQVPYNEQFF.

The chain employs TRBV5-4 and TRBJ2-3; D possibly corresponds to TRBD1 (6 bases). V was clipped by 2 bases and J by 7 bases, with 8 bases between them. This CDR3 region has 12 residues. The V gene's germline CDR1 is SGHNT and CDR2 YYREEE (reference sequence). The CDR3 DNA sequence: TGTGCCAGCAGCTTCCAGGGGAATACGCAGTATTTT. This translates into CASSFQGNTQYF.

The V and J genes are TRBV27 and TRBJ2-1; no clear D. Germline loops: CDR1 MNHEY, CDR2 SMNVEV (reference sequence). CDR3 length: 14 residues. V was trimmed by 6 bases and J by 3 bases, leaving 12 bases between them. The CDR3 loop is CASRGGSFYNEQFF. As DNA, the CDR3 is TGTGCCAGCAGGGGTGGATCTTTCTACAATGAGCAGTTCTTC.

The DNA of the CDR3 is TGTGCCAGCAGTTTAAATCTCATCGGGGGATCCAATCAGCCCCAGCATTTT. Encoded protein: CASSLNLIGGSNQPQHF. The chain combines TRBV28 with TRBJ1-5, with a possible D match to TRBD1 (5 bases). The CDR3 extends over 17 amino acids. The V end lost 2 bases, the J end lost 3 bases, and 17 bases lay between the germline ends. The V gene's germline CDR1 is MDHEN and CDR2 SYDVKM.

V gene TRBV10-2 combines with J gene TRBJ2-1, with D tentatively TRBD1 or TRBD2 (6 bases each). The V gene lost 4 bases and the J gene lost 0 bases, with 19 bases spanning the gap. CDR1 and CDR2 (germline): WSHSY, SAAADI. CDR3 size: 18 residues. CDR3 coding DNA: TGCGCCAGCAGTGTTAGGGGGGACGCGTTAAGCTCCTACAATGAGCAGTTCTTC. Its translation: CASSVRGDALSSYNEQFF.

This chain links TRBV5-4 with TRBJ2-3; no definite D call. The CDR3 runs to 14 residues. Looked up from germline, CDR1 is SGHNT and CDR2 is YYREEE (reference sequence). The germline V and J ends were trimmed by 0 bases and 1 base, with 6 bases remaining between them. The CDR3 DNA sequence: TGTGCCAGCAGCTTGGGGGCTGGCACAGATACGCAGTATTTT. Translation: CASSLGAGTDTQYF. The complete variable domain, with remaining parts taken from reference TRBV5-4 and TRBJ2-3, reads ETGVTQSPTHLIKTRGQQVTLRCSSQSGHNTVSWYQQALGQGPQFIFQYYREEENGRGNFPPRFSGLQFPNYSSELNVNALELDDSALYLCASSLGAGTDTQYFGPGTRLTVL.

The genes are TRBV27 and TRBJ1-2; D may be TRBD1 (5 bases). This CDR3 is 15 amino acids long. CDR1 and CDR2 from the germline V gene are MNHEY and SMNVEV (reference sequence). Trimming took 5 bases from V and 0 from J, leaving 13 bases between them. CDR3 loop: CASSTAEGTNYGYTF. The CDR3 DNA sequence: TGTGCCAGCAGTACCGCGGAGGGGACTAACTATGGCTACACCTTC.

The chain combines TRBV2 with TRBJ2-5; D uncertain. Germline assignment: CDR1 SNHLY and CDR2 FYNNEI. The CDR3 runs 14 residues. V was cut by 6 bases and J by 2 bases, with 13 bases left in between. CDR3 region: CASSALSKQETQYF. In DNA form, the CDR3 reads TGTGCCAGCAGCGCCCTGAGTAAACAAGAGACCCAGTACTTC.

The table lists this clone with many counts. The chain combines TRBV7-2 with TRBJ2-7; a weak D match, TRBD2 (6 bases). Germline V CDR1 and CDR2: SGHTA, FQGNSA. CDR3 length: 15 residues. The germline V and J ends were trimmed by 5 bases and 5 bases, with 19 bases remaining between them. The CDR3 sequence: CASSPLTSLLHEQYF. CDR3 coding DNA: TGTGCCAGCAGCCCTCTCACTAGCTTGTTACACGAGCAGTACTTC.

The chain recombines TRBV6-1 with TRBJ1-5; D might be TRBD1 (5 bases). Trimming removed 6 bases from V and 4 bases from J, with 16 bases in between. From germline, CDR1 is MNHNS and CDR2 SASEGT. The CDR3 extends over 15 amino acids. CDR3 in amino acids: CASRERFGANQPQHF. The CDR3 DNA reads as TGTGCCAGCAGGGAGAGATTCGGGGCTAATCAGCCCCAGCATTTT.

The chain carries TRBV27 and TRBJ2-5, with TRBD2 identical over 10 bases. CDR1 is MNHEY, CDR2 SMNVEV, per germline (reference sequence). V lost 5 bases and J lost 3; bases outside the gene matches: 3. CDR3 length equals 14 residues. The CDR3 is CASSRGLAEETQYF. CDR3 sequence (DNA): TGTGCCAGCAGTCGCGGACTAGCGGAAGAGACCCAGTACTTC.

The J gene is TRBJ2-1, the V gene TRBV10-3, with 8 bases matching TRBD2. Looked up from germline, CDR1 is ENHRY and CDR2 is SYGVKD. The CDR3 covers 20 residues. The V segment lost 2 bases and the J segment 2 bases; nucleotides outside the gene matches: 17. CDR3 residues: CAISEGWVSSGRGAYNEQFF. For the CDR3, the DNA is TGTGCCATCAGTGAGGGGTGGGTGTCAAGCGGGAGAGGGGCCTACAATGAGCAGTTCTTC.

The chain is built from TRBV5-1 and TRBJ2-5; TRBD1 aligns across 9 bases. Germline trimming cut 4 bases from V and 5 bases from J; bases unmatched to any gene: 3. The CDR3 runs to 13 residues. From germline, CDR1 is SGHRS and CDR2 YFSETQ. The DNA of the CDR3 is TGCGCCAGCAGCCCCGGACAGGGGGAGACCCAGTACTTC. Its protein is CASSPGQGETQYF.